What follows describes a single TCR beta chain. This sample was taken from a study of blood T cell repertoires in COVID-19. Turning to the study itself: Italy, Spain and the United States were the sources of the convalescent and acute COVID-19 samples. T cells, B-cell-depleted T cells, or PBMCs provided the cDNA or gDNA that served as material.

The CDR3 totals 15 residues. V gave up 0 bases and J gave up 3 bases; unmatched junction bases: 0. In germline, CDR1 is SGHKS, CDR2 YYEKEE (reference sequence). Per the authors' pipeline: The authors estimated nucleated cell counts from reference gene primer amplification. Method: immunoSEQ multiplex PCR; TCRdb's copy keeps in-frame clones and lacks some. V and J calls and clone size are given by that table; D and trimming were obtained from the DNA. The sample contains 130,000 to 150,000 clones, about 91% of which appear only once. V gene TRBV5-5 combines with J gene TRBJ2-5; 12 nucleotides line up with TRBD2. The origin of this receptor is a woman aged 50 to 60 with acute or convalescent COVID-19. The material sequenced was peripheral blood. CDR3 region: CASSLGTSGEETQYF. The CDR3 bases are TGTGCCAGCAGCTTGGGGACTAGCGGGGAAGAGACCCAGTACTTC.